The 5 T cell receptor beta chains given below trace back to one sample, sequenced in a study of cytomegalovirus exposure and HLA in healthy donors. The PCR had 60 Vbeta and 13 Jbeta primers. The assay was immunoSEQ multiplex PCR, and TCRdb's table has in-frame clones only and misses some. This table has about 180,000 clones, around 75% appearing once. Sequenced sample: PBMCs. All receptors come from a male donor in good health and CMV-seronegative.

The chain recombines TRBV2 with TRBJ1-2; D not resolved. The CDR3 consists of 13 residues. Trimming removed 7 bases from V and 8 bases from J, with 17 bases in between. Germline V gives CDR1 SNHLY, CDR2 FYNNEI. CDR3 region: CASTLEREGGYTF. CDR3 nucleotides: TGTGCCAGCACCCTCGAGAGGGAAGGAGGCTACACCTTC.

V usage is TRBV7-8 and J usage is TRBJ2-7; D is unresolved. V gave up 5 bases and J gave up 2 bases, with 13 bases separating them. This CDR3 comprises 14 residues. CDR1 and CDR2 from the germline V gene are SGHVS and FQNEAQ. The CDR3 loop reads CASSPLAVTYEQYF. CDR3 in DNA: TGTGCCAGCAGCCCTCTGGCAGTTACCTACGAGCAGTACTTC.

For this clone: The sample contains more than one DNA sequence encoding this CDR3. This rearrangement joins TRBV20-1 to TRBJ2-3; no firm D call. Germline V gene sequence: CDR1 DFQATT, CDR2 SNEGSKA (reference sequence). CDR3 size: 10 residues. Between the trimmed V and J ends, which lost 6 bases and 2 bases, there was a span of 3 bases. CDR3 sequence: CSAHTDTQYF. The CDR3 DNA follows: TGCAGTGCCCACACAGATACGCAGTATTTT.

This clone was detected only once. The V and J genes are TRBV30 and TRBJ2-7; D is possibly TRBD1 (5 bases). V was cut by 1 base and J by 6 bases, with 13 bases left in between. CDR3 size: 13 residues. From germline, CDR1 is GTSNPN and CDR2 SVGIG (reference sequence). The CDR3 DNA follows: TGTGCCTGGAGTGCAGACAGCACTCGCGAGCAGTACTTC. Its protein is CAWSADSTREQYF.

The CDR3 DNA is TGTGCCAGCAGTCAACCGGAGGATACGCAGTATTTT. This codes for CASSQPEDTQYF. This chain links TRBV28 with TRBJ2-3; D gene ambiguous. This CDR3 is 12 amino acids long. V lost 5 bases and J 6 bases, leaving 9 bases between the germline ends. CDR1 and CDR2 from the germline V gene are MDHEN and SYDVKM. The full variable domain, with the rest looked up from reference TRBV28 and TRBJ2-3, is DVKVTQSSRYLVKRTGEKVFLECVQDMDHENMFWYRQDPGLGLRLIYFSYDVKMKEKGDIPEGYSVSREKKERFSLILESASTNQTSMYLCASSQPEDTQYFGPGTRLTVL.